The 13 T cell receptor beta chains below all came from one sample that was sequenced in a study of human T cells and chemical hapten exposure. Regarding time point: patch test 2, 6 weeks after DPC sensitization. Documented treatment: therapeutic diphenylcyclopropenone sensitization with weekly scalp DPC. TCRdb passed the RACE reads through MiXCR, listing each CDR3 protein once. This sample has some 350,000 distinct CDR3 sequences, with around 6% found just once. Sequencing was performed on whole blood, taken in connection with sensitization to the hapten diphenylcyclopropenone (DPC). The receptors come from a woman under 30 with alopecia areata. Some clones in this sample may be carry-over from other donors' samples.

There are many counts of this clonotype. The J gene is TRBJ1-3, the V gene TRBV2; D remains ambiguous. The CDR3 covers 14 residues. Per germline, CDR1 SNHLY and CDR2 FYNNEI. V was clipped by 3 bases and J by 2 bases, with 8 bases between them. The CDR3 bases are TGTGCCAGCAGTGATCCCTGGACTGGAAACACCATATATTTT. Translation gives CASSDPWTGNTIYF. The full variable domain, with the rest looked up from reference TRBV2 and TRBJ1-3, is EPEVTQTPSHQVTQMGQEVILRCVPISNHLYFYWYRQILGQKVEFLVSFYNNEISEKSEIFDDQFSVERPDGSNFTLKIRSTKLEDSAMYFCASSDPWTGNTIYFGEGSWLTVV.

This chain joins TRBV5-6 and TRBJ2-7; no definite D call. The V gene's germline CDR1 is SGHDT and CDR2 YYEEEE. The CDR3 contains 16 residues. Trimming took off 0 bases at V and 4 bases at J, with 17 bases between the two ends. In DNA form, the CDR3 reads TGTGCCAGCAGCTTGGATGGCGCCAGTCCGACTTACGAGCAGTACTTC. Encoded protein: CASSLDGASPTYEQYF. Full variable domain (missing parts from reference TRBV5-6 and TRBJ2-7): DAGVTQSPTHLIKTRGQQVTLRCSPKSGHDTVSWYQQALGQGPQFIFQYYEEEERQRGNFPDRFSGHQFPNYSSELNVNALLLGDSALYLCASSLDGASPTYEQYFGPGTRLTVT.

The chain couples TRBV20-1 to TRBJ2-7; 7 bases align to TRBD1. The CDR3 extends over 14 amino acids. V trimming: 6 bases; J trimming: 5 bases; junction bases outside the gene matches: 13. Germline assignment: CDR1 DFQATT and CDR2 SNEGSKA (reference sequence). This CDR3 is CSAKTGYEVDEQYF. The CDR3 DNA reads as TGCAGTGCCAAGACAGGGTATGAGGTGGACGAGCAGTACTTC.

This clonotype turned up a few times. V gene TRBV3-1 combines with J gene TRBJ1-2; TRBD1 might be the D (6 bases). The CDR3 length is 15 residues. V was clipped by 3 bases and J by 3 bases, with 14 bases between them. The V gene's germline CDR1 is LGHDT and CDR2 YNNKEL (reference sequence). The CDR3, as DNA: TGTGCCAGCAGCCATTCAGGGGTAATGGACTATGGCTACACCTTC. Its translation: CASSHSGVMDYGYTF.

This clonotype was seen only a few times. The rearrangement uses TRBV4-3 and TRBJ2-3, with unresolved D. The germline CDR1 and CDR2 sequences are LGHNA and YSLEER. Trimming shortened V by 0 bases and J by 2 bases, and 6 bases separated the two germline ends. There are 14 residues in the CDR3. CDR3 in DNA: TGCGCCAGCAGCCAAGACCGAAACACAGATACGCAGTATTTT. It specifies CASSQDRNTDTQYF.

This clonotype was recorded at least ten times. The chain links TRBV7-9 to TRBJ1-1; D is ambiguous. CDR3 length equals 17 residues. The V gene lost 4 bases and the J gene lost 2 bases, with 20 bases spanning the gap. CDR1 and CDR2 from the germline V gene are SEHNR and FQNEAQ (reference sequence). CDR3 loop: CASSSLEGKGLNTEAFF. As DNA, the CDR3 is TGTGCCAGCAGCTCATTAGAGGGAAAAGGGTTAAACACTGAAGCTTTCTTT.

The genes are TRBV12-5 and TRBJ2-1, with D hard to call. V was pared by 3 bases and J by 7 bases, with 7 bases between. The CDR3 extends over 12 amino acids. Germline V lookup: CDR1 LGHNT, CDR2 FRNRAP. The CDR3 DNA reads TGTGCTAGTGGTTTTTCAGCGAATGAGCAGTTCTTC. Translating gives CASGFSANEQFF.

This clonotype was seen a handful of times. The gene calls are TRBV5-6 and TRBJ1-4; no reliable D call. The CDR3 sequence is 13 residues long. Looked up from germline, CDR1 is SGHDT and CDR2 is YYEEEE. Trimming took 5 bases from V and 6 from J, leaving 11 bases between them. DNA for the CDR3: TGTGCCAGCAGAACAATTGATCATGAAAAACTGTTTTTT. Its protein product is CASRTIDHEKLFF.

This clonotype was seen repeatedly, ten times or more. CDR3 region: CASSLGGTVDSPLHF. The CDR3 nucleotides read TGTGCCAGCAGTTTAGGGGGGACAGTGGATTCACCCCTCCACTTT. V is TRBV28 and J is TRBJ1-6; 7 nucleotides align to TRBD1. CDR3 size: 15 residues. Germline assignment: CDR1 MDHEN and CDR2 SYDVKM. V lost 2 bases to trimming and J lost 8 bases; unmatched junction nucleotides: 6.

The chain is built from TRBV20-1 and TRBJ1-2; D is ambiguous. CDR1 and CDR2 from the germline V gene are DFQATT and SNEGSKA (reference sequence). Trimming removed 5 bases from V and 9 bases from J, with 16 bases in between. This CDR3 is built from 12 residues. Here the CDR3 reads CSASLAPRSYTF. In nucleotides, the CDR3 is TGCAGTGCTTCCCTGGCCCCGAGGAGCTACACCTTC.

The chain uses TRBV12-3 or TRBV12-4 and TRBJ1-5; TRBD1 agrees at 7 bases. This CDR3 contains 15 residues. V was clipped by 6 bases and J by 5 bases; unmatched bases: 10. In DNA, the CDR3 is TGTGCCAGCAGCCAATTACAGGGGATTGATCAGCCCCAGCATTTT. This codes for CASSQLQGIDQPQHF.

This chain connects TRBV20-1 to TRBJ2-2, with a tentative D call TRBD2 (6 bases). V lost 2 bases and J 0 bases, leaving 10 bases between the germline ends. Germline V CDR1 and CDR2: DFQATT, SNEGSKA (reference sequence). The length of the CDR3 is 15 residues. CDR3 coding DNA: TGCAGTGCTAGACGCGGGATAACGAACACCGGGGAGCTGTTTTTT. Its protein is CSARRGITNTGELFF.

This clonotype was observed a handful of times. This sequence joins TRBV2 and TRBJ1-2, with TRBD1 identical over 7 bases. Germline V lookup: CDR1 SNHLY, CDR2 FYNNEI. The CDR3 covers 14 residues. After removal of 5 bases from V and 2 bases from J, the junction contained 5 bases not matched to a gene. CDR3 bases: TGTGCCAGCAGTCGCGAGACAGGGAACTATGGCTACACCTTC. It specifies CASSRETGNYGYTF.